This T cell receptor beta chain came from a study of cytomegalovirus exposure and HLA in healthy donors (TCRdb year 2017). About the full investigation: A later analysis indicated that the 120 validation repertoires were generated on the platform also employed for the 700 or so repertoires of the first cohort. To predict cytomegalovirus infection status, the study brought together high-throughput TCR immunosequencing, statistical association of individual TCRs with disease status, and machine learning. Besides the first cohort of roughly 660 subjects, a separate validation cohort made up of over a hundred different subjects was used. The study aimed to test whether signatures of past pathogen exposure could be identified by cataloging public T cell receptors.

Broad study findings and their caveats: A later analysis lacked HLA typing for the validation cohort, so it scored co-occurrence in that cohort across all 110 or so repertoires. The study listed 164 TCR beta chains as associated with cytomegalovirus. Most TCR sequences were seen in very few donors, while some public TCRs were found in many individuals. Subsequent analysis determined that TCRs grouped into clusters in the first cohort also showed a tendency toward co-occurrence across the roughly 120 validation repertoires, and 85% to 95% of cluster scores exceeded 0. Three of the identified cytomegalovirus-associated TCR beta chains were confirmed in vitro to be specific for cytomegalovirus antigens. In both the original and validation cohorts, the classifier was reported to diagnose cytomegalovirus status with high specificity and sensitivity. It was suggested by the authors that the approach could potentially be generalized to other disease states and immunological phenotypes.

The CDR3 measures 18 amino acids from cysteine to phenylalanine. The only DNA kept is the CDR3, 54 bases in frame from the first base. Germline trimming amounts to 2 bases on V and 2 bases on J, with 9 as the count of junction bases outside the gene matches. The germline V gene encodes CDR1 MDHEN and CDR2 SYDVKM. Library preparation used the immunoSEQ multiplex PCR assay. In the source study's methods: A statistical classification framework was built for diagnosing cytomegalovirus status from the catalog of TCR beta chain sequences. Not all clones reach the TCRdb copy of this immuneACCESS table, which keeps in-frame sequences only. Checked studies attribute under half of the gap to unresolved V genes and leave the rest unexplained. That table supplies the V and J calls and clone size; D and trimming were determined from the DNA. The sample records tens of thousands of clones, roughly 95% of which are singletons. 1.2% of the sample is in the top ten clones.

With regard to this clone: It has no known antigen specificity. Base qualities are not recorded, but no much larger clone differs from it by a single base.

Separate from the approximately 730-subject first cohort, the validation cohort of 95 to 150 subjects was the group to which the donors belonged. The source of this sequence is a woman under 30 in good health and CMV-seronegative. The material sequenced was PBMCs. In this chain, TRBV28 is recombined with TRBJ2-3; the junction holds 11 bases that match TRBD2. The nucleotides are TGTGCCAGCAGTTTAGGGACCCTAGCGGGGGGAAACACAGATACGCAGTATTTT. Protein translation: CASSLGTLAGGNTDTQYF. The reference TRBV28 and TRBJ2-3 proteins fill in what lies around the CDR3, so the full variable domain reads DVKVTQSSRYLVKRTGEKVFLECVQDMDHENMFWYRQDPGLGLRLIYFSYDVKMKEKGDIPEGYSVSREKKERFSLILESASTNQTSMYLCASSLGTLAGGNTDTQYFGPGTRLTVL.